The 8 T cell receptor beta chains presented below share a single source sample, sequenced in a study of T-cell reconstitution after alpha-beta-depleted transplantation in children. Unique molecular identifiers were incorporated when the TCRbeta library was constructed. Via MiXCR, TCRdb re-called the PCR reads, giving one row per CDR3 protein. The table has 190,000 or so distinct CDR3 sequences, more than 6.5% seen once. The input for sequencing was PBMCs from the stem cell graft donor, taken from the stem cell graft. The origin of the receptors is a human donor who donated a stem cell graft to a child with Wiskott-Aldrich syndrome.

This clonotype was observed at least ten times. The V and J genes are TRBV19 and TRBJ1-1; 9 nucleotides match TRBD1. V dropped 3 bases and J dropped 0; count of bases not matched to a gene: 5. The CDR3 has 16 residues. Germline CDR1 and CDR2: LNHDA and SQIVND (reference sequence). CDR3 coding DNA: TGTGCCAGTAGTATCTTTGGGGACAGGGTGAACACTGAAGCTTTCTTT. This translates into CASSIFGDRVNTEAFF.

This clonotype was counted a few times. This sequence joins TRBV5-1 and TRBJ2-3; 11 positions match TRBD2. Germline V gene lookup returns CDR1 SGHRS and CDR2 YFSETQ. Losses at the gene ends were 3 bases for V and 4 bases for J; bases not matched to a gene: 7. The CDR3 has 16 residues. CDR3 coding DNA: TGCGCCAGCAGCTCCGAACTAGCGGGAGTCCCAGATACGCAGTATTTT. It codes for CASSSELAGVPDTQYF.

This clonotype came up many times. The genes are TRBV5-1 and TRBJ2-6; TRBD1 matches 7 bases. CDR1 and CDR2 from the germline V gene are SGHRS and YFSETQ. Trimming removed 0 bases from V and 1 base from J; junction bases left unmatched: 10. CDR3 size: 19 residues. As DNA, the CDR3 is TGCGCCAGCAGCTTGGATGCTCAGGACAGGAGGTCTGGGGCCAACGTCCTGACTTTC. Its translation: CASSLDAQDRRSGANVLTF.

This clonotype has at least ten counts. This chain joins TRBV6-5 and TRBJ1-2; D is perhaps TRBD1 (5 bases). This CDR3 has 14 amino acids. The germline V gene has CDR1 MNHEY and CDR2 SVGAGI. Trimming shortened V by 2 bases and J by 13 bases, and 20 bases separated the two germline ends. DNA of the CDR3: TGTGCCAGCAGTTACGCGGGACGGACCGCAGAATGCACCTTC. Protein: CASSYAGRTAECTF.

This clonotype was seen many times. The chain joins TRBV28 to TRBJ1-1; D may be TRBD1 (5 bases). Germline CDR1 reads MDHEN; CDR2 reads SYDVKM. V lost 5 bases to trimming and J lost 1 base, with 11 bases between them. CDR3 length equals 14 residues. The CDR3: CASSPGDRNTEAFF. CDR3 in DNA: TGTGCCAGCAGTCCTGGCGACAGGAACACTGAAGCTTTCTTT.

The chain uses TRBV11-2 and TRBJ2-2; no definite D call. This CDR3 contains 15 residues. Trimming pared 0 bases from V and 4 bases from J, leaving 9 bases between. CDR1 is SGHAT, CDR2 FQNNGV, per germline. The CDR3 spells CASSLERSRTGELFF. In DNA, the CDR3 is TGTGCCAGCAGCTTAGAAAGGTCGCGCACCGGGGAGCTGTTTTTT.

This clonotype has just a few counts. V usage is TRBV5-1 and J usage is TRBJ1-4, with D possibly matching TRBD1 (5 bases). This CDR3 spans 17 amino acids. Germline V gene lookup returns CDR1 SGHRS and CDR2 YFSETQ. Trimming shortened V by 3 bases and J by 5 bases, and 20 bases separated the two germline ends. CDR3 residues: CASSYIAAGLGNEKLFF. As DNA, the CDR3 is TGCGCCAGCAGCTACATTGCTGCGGGGCTCGGGAATGAAAAACTGTTTTTT.

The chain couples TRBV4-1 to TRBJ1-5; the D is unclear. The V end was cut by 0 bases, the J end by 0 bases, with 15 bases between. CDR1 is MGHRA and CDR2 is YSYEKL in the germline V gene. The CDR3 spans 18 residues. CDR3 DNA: TGCGCCAGCAGCCAAGATGGCGTGGTATGGGTTAGCAATCAGCCCCAGCATTTT. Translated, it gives CASSQDGVVWVSNQPQHF.